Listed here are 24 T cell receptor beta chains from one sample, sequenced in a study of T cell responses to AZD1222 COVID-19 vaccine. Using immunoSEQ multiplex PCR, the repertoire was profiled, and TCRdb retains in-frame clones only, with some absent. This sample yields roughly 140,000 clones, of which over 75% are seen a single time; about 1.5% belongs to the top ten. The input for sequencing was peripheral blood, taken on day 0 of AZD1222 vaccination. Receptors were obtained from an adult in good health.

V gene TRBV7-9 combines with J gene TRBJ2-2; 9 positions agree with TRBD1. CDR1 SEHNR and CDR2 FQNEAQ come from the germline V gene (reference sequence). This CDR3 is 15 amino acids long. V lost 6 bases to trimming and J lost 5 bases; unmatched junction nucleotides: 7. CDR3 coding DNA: TGTGCCAGCAGTCTCACAGGGGGCGGAACCGGGGAGCTGTTTTTT. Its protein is CASSLTGGGTGELFF. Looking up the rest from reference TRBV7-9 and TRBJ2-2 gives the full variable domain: DTGVSQNPRHKITKRGQNVTFRCDPISEHNRLYWYRQTLGQGPEFLTYFQNEAQLEKSRLLSDRFSAERPKGSFSTLEIQRTEQGDSAMYLCASSLTGGGTGELFFGEGSRLTVL.

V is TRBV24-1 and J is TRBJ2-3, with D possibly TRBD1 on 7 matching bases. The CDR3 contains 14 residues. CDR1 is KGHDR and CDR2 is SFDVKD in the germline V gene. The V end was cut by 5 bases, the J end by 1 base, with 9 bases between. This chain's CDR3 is CATSGRGGTDTQYF. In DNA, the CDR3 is TGTGCCACCAGTGGCAGGGGGGGCACAGATACGCAGTATTTT.

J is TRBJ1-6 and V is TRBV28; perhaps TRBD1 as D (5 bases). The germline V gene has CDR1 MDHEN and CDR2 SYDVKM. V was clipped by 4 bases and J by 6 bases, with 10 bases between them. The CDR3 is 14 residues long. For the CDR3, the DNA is TGTGCCAGCAGTTCTCCGACAGCTAATTCACCCCTCCACTTT. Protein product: CASSSPTANSPLHF.

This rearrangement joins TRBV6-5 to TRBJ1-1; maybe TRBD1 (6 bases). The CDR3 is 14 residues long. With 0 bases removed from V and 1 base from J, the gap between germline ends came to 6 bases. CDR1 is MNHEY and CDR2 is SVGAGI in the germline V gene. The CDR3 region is CASSYSGANTEAFF. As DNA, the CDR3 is TGTGCCAGCAGTTACTCGGGGGCGAACACTGAAGCTTTCTTT.

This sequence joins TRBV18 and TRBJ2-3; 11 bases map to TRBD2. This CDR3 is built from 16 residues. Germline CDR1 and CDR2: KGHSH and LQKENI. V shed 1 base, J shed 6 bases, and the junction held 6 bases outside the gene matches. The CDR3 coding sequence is TGTGCCAGCTCACCACTAGCGGGGGGGCCTGGTGATACGCAGTATTTT. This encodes CASSPLAGGPGDTQYF.

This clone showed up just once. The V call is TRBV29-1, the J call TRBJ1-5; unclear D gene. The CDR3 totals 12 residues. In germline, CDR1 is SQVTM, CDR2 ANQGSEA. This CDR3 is CAGGRHNQPQHF. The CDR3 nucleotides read TGCGCTGGTGGCCGTCATAATCAGCCCCAGCATTTT.

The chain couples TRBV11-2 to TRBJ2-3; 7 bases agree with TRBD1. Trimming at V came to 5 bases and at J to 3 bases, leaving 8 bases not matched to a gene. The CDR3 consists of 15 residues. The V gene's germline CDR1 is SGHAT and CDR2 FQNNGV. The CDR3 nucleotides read TGTGCCAGCAGCCAACAGGGGTACATAACAGATACGCAGTATTTT. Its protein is CASSQQGYITDTQYF.

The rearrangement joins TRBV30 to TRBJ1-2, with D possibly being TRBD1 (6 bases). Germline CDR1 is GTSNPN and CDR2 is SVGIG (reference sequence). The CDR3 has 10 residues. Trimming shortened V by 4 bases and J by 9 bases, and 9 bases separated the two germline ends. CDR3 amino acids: CAWKRGSYTF. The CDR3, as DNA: TGTGCCTGGAAGAGGGGGAGCTACACCTTC.

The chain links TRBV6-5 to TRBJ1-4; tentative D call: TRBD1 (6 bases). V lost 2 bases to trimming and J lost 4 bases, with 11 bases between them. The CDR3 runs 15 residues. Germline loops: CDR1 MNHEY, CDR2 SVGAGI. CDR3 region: CASSYRTDFNEKLFF. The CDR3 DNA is TGTGCCAGCAGTTACCGGACAGACTTTAATGAAAAACTGTTTTTT.

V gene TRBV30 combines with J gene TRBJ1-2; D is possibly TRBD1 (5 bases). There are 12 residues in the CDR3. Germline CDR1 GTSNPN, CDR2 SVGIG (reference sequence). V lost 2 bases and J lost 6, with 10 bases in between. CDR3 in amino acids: CAWSWGNNGYTF. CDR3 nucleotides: TGTGCCTGGAGTTGGGGGAATAATGGCTACACCTTC.

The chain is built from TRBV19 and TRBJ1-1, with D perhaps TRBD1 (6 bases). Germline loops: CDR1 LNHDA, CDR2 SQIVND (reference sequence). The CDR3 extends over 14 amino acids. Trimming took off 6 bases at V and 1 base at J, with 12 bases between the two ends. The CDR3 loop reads CASRRTEPNTEAFF. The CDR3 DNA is TGTGCCAGTAGAAGGACAGAGCCGAACACTGAAGCTTTCTTT. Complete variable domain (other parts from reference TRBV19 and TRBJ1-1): DGGITQSPKYLFRKEGQNVTLSCEQNLNHDAMYWYRQDPGQGLRLIYYSQIVNDFQKGDIAEGYSVSREKKESFPLTVTSAQKNPTAFYLCASRRTEPNTEAFFGQGTRLTVV.

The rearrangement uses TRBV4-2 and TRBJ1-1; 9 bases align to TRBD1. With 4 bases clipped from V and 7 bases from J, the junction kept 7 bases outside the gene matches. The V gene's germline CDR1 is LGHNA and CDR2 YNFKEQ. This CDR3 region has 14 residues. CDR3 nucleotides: TGTGCCAGCAGCCCCCCACGGGACAGGGTTGAAGCTTTCTTT. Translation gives CASSPPRDRVEAFF.

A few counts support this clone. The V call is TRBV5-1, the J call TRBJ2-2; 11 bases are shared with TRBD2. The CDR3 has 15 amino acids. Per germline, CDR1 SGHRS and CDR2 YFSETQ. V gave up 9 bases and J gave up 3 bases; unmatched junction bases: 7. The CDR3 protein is CATMIAGGHTGELFF. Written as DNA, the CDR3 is TGCGCCACCATGATAGCGGGAGGGCACACCGGGGAGCTGTTTTTT.

CDR3 residues: CASSEDRTGLNQETQYF. The DNA for the CDR3 is TGTGCCAGCAGTGAAGATAGGACAGGGCTCAATCAAGAGACCCAGTACTTC. V and J are TRBV2 and TRBJ2-5, with TRBD1 matching over 8 bases. The CDR3 is 17 residues long. V lost 1 base, J lost 2 bases, and 9 bases stayed unmatched. Germline CDR1 reads SNHLY; CDR2 reads FYNNEI. Filled out from reference TRBV2 and TRBJ2-5, the complete variable domain reads EPEVTQTPSHQVTQMGQEVILRCVPISNHLYFYWYRQILGQKVEFLVSFYNNEISEKSEIFDDQFSVERPDGSNFTLKIRSTKLEDSAMYFCASSEDRTGLNQETQYFGPGTRLLVL.

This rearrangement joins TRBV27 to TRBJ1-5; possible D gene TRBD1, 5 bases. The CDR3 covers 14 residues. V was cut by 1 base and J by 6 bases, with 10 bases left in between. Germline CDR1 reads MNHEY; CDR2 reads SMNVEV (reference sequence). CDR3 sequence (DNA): TGTGCCAGCAGTTTATTGGGACGTGGTCAGCCCCAGCATTTT. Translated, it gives CASSLLGRGQPQHF.

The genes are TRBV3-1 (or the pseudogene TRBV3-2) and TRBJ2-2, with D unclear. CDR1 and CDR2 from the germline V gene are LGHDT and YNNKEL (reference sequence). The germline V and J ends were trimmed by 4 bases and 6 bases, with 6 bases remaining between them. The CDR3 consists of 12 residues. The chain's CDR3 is CASSPRSGELFF. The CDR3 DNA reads TGTGCCAGCAGCCCGCGGTCCGGGGAGCTGTTTTTT.

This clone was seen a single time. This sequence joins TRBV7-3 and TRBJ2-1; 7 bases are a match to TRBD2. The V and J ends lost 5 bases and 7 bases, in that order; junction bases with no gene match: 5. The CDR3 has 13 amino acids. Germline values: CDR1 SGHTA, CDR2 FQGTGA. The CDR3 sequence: CASSAGGNNEQFF. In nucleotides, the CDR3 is TGTGCCAGCAGCGCCGGGGGGAATAATGAGCAGTTCTTC.

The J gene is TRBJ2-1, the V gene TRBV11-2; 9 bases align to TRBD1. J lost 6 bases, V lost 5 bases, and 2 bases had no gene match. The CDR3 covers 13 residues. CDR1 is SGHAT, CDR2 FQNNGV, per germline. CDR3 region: CASSRDRANEQFF. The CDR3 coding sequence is TGTGCCAGCAGCAGGGACAGGGCCAATGAGCAGTTCTTC.

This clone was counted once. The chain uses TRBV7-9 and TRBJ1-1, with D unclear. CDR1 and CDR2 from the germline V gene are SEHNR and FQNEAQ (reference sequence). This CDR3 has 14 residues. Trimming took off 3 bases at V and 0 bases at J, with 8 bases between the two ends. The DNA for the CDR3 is TGTGCCAGCAGCTTCGGGCGGGTGAACACTGAAGCTTTCTTT. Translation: CASSFGRVNTEAFF.

In nucleotides, the CDR3 is TGTGCCAGCAGCCAGGACAGGGGTGGGGACTATGGCTACACCTTC. Protein product: CASSQDRGGDYGYTF. The rearrangement links TRBV5-4 to TRBJ1-2, with 9 positions matching TRBD1. Germline-derived CDR1 and CDR2 are SGHNT and YYREEE (reference sequence). The CDR3 contains 15 residues. The V gene end was trimmed by 4 bases and the J gene end by 3 bases; junction bases not matched to a gene: 7. Combining the CDR3 with reference TRBV5-4 and TRBJ1-2 gives the whole variable domain ETGVTQSPTHLIKTRGQQVTLRCSSQSGHNTVSWYQQALGQGPQFIFQYYREEENGRGNFPPRFSGLQFPNYSSELNVNALELDDSALYLCASSQDRGGDYGYTFGSGTRLTVV.

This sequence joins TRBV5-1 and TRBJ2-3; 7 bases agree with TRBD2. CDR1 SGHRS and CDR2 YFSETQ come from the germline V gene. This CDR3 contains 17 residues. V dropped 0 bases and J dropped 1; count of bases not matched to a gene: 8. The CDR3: CASSLGSAGAGTDTQYF. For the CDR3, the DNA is TGCGCCAGCAGCTTGGGATCTGCGGGAGCTGGCACAGATACGCAGTATTTT.

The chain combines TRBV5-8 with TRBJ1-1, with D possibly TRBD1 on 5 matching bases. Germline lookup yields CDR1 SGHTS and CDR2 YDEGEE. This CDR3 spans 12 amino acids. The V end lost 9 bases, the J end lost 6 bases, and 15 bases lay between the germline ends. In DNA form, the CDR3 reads TGTGCCAACCGGGGCAGAGGGGCTGAAGCTTTCTTT. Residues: CANRGRGAEAFF.

The CDR3 here is CASSVGRGAKNEQFF. The DNA for the CDR3 is TGTGCCAGCAGCGTTGGGCGGGGGGCAAAGAATGAGCAGTTCTTC. This chain joins TRBV9 and TRBJ2-1, with TRBD2 matching 8 bases. V lost 2 bases, J lost 7 bases, and 8 bases stayed unmatched. The CDR3 is made up of 15 amino acids. Germline CDR1 is SGDLS and CDR2 is YYNGEE. Using reference TRBV9 and TRBJ2-1 for the parts outside the CDR3, the full variable domain is DSGVTQTPKHLITATGQRVTLRCSPRSGDLSVYWYQQSLDQGLQFLIQYYNGEERAKGNILERFSAQQFPDLHSELNLSSLELGDSALYFCASSVGRGAKNEQFFGPGTRLTVL.

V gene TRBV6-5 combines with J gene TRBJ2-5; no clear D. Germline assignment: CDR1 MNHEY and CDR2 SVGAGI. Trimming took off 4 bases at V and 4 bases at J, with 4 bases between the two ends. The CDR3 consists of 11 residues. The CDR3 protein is CASSSPETQYF. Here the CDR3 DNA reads TGTGCCAGCAGTTCCCCAGAGACCCAGTACTTC.